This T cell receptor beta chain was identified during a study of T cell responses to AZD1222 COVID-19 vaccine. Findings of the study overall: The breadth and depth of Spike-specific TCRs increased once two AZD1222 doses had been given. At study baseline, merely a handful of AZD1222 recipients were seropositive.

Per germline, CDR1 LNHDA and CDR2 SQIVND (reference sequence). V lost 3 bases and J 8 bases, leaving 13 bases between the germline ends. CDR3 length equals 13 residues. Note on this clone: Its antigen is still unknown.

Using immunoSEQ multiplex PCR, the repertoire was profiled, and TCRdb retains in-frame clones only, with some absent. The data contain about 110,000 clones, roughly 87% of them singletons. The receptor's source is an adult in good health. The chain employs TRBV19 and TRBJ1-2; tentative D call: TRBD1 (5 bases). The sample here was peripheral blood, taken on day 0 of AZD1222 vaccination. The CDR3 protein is CASSIYQGEGYTF. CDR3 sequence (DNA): TGTGCCAGTAGTATTTATCAGGGTGAGGGCTACACCTTC.